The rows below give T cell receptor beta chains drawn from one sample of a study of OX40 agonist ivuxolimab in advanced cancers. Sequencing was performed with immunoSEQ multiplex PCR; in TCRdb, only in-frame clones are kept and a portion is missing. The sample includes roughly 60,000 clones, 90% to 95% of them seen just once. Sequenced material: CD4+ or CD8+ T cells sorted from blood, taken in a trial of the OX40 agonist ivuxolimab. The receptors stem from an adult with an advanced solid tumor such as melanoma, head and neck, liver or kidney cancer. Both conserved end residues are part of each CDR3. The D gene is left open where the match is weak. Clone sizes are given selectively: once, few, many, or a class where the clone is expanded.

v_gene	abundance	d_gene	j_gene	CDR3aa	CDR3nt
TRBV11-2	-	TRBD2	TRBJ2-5	CASSLDAPGLAEETQYF	TGTGCCAGCAGCTTAGACGCTCCGGGACTAGCGGAAGAGACCCAGTACTTC
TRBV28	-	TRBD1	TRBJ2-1	CASSFGPGGYNEQFF	TGTGCCAGCAGTTTTGGGCCAGGGGGCTACAATGAGCAGTTCTTC
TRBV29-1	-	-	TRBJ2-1	CSGEGGASYNEQFF	TGCAGCGGCGAGGGGGGGGCCTCCTACAATGAGCAGTTCTTC
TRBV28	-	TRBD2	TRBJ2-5	CASRSEGRTSGLQETQYF	TGTGCCAGCAGATCAGAGGGGAGGACTAGCGGTCTACAAGAGACCCAGTACTTC
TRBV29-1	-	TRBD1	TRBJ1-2	CSVESGTGYGYTF	TGCAGCGTTGAATCCGGGACAGGCTATGGCTACACCTTC
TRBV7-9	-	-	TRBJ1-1	CASSLADPGGAFF	TGTGCCAGCAGCTTAGCCGACCCCGGGGGAGCTTTCTTT
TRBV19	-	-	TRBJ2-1	CASSIQESSYNEQFF	TGTGCCAGTAGTATACAGGAGAGCTCCTACAATGAGCAGTTCTTC
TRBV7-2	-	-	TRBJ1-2	CASSSSGQFYGYTF	TGTGCCAGCAGCTCCTCCGGACAGTTCTATGGCTACACCTTC
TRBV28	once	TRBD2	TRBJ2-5	CASSHLAVNRETQYF	TGTGCCAGCAGCCATCTAGCGGTGAACCGGGAGACCCAGTACTTC
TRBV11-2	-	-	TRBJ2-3	CASSSDQLTDTQYF	TGTGCCAGCAGCTCCGACCAATTAACAGATACGCAGTATTTT
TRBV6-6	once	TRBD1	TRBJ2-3	CASSTRQGTDTQYF	TGTGCCAGCAGTACCCGACAGGGAACAGATACGCAGTATTTT
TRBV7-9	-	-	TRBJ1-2	CASSLAGAYGYTF	TGTGCCAGCAGCTTGGCAGGGGCCTATGGCTACACCTTC
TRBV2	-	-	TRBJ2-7	CASGTYYEQYF	TGTGCCAGCGGGACCTACTACGAGCAGTACTTC
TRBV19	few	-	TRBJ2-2	CASTRTFPGELFF	TGTGCCAGTACCCGGACATTTCCCGGGGAGCTGTTTTTT
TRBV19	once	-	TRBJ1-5	CASSIVPRDYSNQPQHF	TGTGCCAGTAGTATAGTTCCCAGGGATTATAGCAATCAGCCCCAGCATTTT
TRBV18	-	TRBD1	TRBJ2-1	CASSVGQGQLNEQFF	TGTGCCAGCTCAGTGGGACAGGGGCAGCTAAATGAGCAGTTCTTC
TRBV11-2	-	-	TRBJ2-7	CASSRPGPAGAYEQYF	TGTGCCAGCAGCAGACCCGGCCCCGCAGGTGCCTACGAGCAGTACTTC
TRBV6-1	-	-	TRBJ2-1	CASSEIAGHEQFF	TGTGCCAGCAGTGAAATTGCGGGGCATGAGCAGTTCTTC
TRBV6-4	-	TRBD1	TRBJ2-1	CASGTVHHNEQFF	TGTGCCAGCGGGACAGTCCACCACAATGAGCAGTTCTTC
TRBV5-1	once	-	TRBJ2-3	CASSLSGSYTDTQYF	TGCGCCAGCAGCTTATCGGGCAGTTACACAGATACGCAGTATTTT
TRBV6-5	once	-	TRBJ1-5	CASSSQPPVGNQPQHF	TGTGCCAGCAGTTCCCAACCCCCAGTTGGCAATCAGCCCCAGCATTTT
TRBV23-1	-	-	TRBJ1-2	CASSHYPSKDYGYTF	TGCGCCAGCAGTCATTACCCCTCCAAGGACTATGGCTACACCTTC
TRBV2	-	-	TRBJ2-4	CASSGPEGGNNIQYF	TGTGCCAGCAGTGGGCCAGAGGGGGGCAACAACATTCAGTACTTC
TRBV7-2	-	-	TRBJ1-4	CASSLALGNEKLFF	TGTGCCAGCAGCTTAGCGCTAGGGAATGAAAAACTGTTTTTT
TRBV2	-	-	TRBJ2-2	CASGPNTGELFF	TGTGCCAGTGGACCAAACACCGGGGAGCTGTTTTTT
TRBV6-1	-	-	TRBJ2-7	CASSEYYEQYF	TGTGCCAGCAGTGAGTACTACGAGCAGTACTTC
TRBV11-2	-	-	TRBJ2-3	CASSPSGAGVDTQYF	TGTGCCAGCAGCCCGTCAGGGGCCGGCGTGGATACGCAGTATTTT
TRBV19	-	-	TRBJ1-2	CASSGDNYGYTF	TGTGCCAGTAGTGGGGATAACTATGGCTACACCTTC